A selection of T cell receptor beta chains follows, all from one sample in a study of T cells in Graves' hyperthyroidism and ophthalmopathy. Each CDR3 protein gets one entry after TCRdb re-called the multiplex PCR reads with MiXCR. This sample has approximately 690,000 distinct CDR3 sequences, with around 13% found just once. Sequenced sample: blood. These receptors were obtained from a woman aged 45-59 years with Graves' ophthalmopathy. The CDR3 runs from the conserved cysteine through the conserved F or W. D genes are given only for firm matches. Clone size is shown for a subset of rows, as once, few, many or a class of expanded clone.

j_call | d_call | clone_size | v_call | cdr3_nt | cdr3_aa
TRBJ2-7 | - | few | TRBV4-2 | TGTGCCAGCAGCCAAGTCCTTAGGGGGCGGGGGGACGAGCAGTACTTC | CASSQVLRGRGDEQYF
TRBJ2-7 | - | - | TRBV6-1 | TGTGCCAGCACCGGAGGGCCTCGAGGGCAGTACTTC | CASTGGPRGQYF
TRBJ1-1 | - | - | TRBV6-1 | TGTGCCAGCAGTTATAGAGGCCAGCAGAACACTGAAGCTTTCTTT | CASSYRGQQNTEAFF
TRBJ2-7 | - | many | TRBV28 | TGTGCCAGCAGGGCGAGGGGGGGCTCCTACGAGCAGTACTTC | CASRARGGSYEQYF
TRBJ1-1 | TRBD1 | few | TRBV4-3 | TGCGCCAGCAGCCTAACAACAGGGGGCGCGACTGAAGCTTTCTTT | CASSLTTGGATEAFF
TRBJ2-3 | TRBD2 | few | TRBV14 | TGTGCCAGCAGCCACCGTAGCGGGAGGGTAACAGATACGCAGTATTTT | CASSHRSGRVTDTQYF
TRBJ2-1 | TRBD2 | many | TRBV20-1 | TGCAGTGCTAGACCAGCGGGATCCTACAATGAGCAGTTCTTC | CSARPAGSYNEQFF
TRBJ1-1 | - | few | TRBV14 | TGTGCCAGCAGCCAAGATTGGACCGGGAGCTTCTTT | CASSQDWTGSFF
TRBJ2-5 | TRBD1 | many | TRBV6-2/TRBV6-3 | TGTGCCAGCAGAAACCGGGACAGGCAAGAGACCCAGTACTTC | CASRNRDRQETQYF
TRBJ1-2 | - | few | TRBV7-6 | TGTGCCAGCAGCTTAGGGGGGGGGGGCGACTATGGCTACACCTTC | CASSLGGGGDYGYTF
TRBJ1-2 | - | few | TRBV10-3 | TGTGCCATCAGACAGACAGACAGGTTTAGGAACTATGGCTACACCTTC | CAIRQTDRFRNYGYTF
TRBJ2-2 | - | - | TRBV20-1 | TGCAGTGCTAGGCCCCTAGACACCGGGGAGCTGTTTTTT | CSARPLDTGELFF
TRBJ2-1 | - | many | TRBV7-2 | TGTGCCAGCAGCTCCCAGCGCTACAATGAGCAGTTCTTC | CASSSQRYNEQFF
TRBJ2-2 | - | - | TRBV29-1 | TGCAGCGTTCCGTCACCCCCGGGTTCCGGGGAGCTGTTTTTT | CSVPSPPGSGELFF
TRBJ2-1 | TRBD2 | many | TRBV6-1 | TGTGCCAGCAGCGCCGGGAGGGCCCGCCTCAATGAGCAGTTCTTC | CASSAGRARLNEQFF
TRBJ1-5 | - | many | TRBV20-1 | TGCAGTGCTGGGGCGGAGGAACCCAATCAGCCCCAGCATTTT | CSAGAEEPNQPQHF
TRBJ1-1 | - | many | TRBV6-1 | TGTGCCAGCAGTGTTCGGGGGGCGCGGAGGAACACTGAAGCTTTCTTT | CASSVRGARRNTEAFF
TRBJ2-7 | TRBD1 | few | TRBV29-1 | TGCAGCGTTCTTACCGGGACAGCCTACGAGCAGTACTTC | CSVLTGTAYEQYF
TRBJ1-1 | - | few | TRBV7-9 | TGTGCCAGCAGCTTAGAAGTGGAGGGTTTAGCTTTCTTT | CASSLEVEGLAFF
TRBJ2-7 | - | few | TRBV28 | TGTGCCAGCAGGTTAGGGGACTACGAGCAGTACTTC | CASRLGDYEQYF
TRBJ2-1 | - | few | TRBV7-9 | TGTGCCAGCAGCCGAACCCATTTCAGGGGTCTAGCGGAGAGCTCCTACAATGAGCAGTTCTTC | CASSRTHFRGLAESSYNEQFF
TRBJ1-5 | TRBD1 | many | TRBV28 | TGTGCCAGCGGAACTACCGGACAGGGGGCTCGTCAGCCCCAGCATTTT | CASGTTGQGARQPQHF
TRBJ2-1 | TRBD2 | - | TRBV20-1 | TGCAGTGCTCCAGGGACTAGCTTTGAGCAGTTCTTC | CSAPGTSFEQFF
TRBJ1-4 | - | - | TRBV7-9 | TGTGCCAGCAGCTTCTTACAGGTCCCTGTTCTGTTTTTT | CASSFLQVPVLFF